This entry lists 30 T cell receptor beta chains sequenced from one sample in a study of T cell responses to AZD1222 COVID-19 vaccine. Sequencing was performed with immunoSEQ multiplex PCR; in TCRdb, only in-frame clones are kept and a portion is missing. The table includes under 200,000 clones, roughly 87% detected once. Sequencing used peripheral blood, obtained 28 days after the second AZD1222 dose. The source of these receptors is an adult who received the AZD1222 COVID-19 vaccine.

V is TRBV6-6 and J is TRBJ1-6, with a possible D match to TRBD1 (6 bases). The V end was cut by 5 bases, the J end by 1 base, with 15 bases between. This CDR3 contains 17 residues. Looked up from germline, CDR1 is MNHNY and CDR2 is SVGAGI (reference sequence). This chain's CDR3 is CASSRDRSSSYNSPLHF. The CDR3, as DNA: TGTGCCAGCAGTCGAGACAGGTCCTCATCCTATAATTCACCCCTCCACTTT.

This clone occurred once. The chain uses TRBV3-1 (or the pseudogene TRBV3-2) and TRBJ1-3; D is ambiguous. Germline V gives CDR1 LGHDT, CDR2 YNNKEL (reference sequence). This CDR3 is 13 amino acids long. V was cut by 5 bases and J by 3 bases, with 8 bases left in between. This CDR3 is CASSWENGNTIYF. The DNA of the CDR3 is TGTGCCAGCAGCTGGGAAAATGGAAACACCATATATTTT.

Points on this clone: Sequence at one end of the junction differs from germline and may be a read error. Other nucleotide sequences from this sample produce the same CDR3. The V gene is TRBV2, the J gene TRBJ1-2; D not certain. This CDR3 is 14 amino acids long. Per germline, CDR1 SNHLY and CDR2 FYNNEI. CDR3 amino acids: CASSQKGRVYGYTF. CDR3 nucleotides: TGTGCCAGCAGCCAAAAGGGCCGTGTTTATGGCTACACCTTT.

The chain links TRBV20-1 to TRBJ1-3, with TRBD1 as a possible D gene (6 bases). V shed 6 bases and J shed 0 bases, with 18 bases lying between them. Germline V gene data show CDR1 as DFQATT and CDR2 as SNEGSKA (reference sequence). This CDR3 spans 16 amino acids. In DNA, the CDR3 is TGCAGTGCCAGTCGGGCAGGGGAAGTCTCTGGAAACACCATATATTTT. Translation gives CSASRAGEVSGNTIYF.

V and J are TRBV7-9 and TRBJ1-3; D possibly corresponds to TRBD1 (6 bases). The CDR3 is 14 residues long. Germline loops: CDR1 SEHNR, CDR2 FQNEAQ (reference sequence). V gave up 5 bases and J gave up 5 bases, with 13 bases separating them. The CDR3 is CASSNRDTRNTIYF. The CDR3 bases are TGTGCCAGCAGCAACCGGGACACCCGAAACACCATATATTTT.

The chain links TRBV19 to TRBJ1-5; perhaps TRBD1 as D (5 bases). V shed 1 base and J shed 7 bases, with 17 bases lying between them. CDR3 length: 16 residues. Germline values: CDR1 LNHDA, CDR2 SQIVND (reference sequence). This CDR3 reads CASSIAGRVVGQPQHF. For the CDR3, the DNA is TGTGCCAGTAGTATAGCGGGCAGGGTGGTAGGACAGCCCCAGCATTTT.

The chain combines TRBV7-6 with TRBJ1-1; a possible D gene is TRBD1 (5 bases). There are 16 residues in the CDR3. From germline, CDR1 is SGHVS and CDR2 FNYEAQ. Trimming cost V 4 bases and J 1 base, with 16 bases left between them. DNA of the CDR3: TGTGCCAGCAGCTCAACCCAGGGTGGTTCGAACACTGAAGCTTTCTTT. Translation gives CASSSTQGGSNTEAFF.

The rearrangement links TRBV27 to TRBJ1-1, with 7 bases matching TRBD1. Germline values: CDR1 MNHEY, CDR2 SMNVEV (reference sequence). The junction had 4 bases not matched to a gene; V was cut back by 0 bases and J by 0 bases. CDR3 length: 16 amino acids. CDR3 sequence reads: CASSLSQGQMNTEAFF. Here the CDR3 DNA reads TGTGCCAGCAGTTTATCTCAGGGACAGATGAACACTGAAGCTTTCTTT.

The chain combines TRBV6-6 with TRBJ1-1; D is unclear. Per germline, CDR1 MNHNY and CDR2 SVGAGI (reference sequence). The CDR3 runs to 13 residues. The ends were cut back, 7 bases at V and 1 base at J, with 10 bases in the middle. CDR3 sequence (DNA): TGTGCCAGCATGAGTTTGGGGAACACTGAAGCTTTCTTT. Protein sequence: CASMSLGNTEAFF.

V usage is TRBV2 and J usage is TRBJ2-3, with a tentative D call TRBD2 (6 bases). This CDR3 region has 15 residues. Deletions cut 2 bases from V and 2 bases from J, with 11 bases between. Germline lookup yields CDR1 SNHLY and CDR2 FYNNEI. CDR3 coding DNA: TGTGCCAGCAGTGAACTAGCGTATAACACAGATACGCAGTATTTT. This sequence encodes CASSELAYNTDTQYF.

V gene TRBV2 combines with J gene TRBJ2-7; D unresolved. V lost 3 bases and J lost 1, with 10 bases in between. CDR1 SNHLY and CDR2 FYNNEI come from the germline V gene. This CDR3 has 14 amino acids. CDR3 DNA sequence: TGTGCCAGCAGTGATTGGTCGGGTTCCTACGAGCAGTACTTC. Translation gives CASSDWSGSYEQYF.

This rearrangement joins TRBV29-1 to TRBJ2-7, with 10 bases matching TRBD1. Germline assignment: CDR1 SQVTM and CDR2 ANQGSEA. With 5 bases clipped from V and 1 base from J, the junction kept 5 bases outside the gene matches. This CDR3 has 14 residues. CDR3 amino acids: CSVLGDRGSYEQYF. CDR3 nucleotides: TGCAGCGTTTTAGGGGACAGGGGTTCCTACGAGCAGTACTTC.

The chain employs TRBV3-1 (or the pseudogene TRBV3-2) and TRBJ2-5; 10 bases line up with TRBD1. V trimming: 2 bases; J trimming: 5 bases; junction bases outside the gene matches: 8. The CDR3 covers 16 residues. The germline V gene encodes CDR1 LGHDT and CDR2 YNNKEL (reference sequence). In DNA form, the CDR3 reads TGTGCCAGCAGCCAAAAGACAGGGGGCGCGCGGGAGACCCAGTACTTC. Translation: CASSQKTGGARETQYF.

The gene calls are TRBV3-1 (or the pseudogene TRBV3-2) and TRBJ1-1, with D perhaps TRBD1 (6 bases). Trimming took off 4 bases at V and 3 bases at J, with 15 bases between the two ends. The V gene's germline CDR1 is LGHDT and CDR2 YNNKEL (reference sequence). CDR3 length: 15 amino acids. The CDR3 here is CASSPRDTGYTEAFF. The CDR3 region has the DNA TGTGCCAGCAGCCCTCGGGATACAGGGTACACTGAAGCTTTCTTT.

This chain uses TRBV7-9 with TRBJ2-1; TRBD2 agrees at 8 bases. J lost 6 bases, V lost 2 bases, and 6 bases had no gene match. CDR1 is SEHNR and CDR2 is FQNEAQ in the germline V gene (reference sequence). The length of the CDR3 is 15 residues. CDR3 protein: CASSLSLAVVNEQFF. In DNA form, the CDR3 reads TGTGCCAGCAGCTTATCACTAGCGGTCGTCAATGAGCAGTTCTTC.

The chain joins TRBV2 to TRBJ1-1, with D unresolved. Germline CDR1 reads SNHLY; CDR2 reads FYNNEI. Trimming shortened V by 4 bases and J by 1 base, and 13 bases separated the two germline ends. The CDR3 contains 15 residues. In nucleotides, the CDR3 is TGTGCCAGCAGTGCTCCCCTACGACAGAACACTGAAGCTTTCTTT. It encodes CASSAPLRQNTEAFF.

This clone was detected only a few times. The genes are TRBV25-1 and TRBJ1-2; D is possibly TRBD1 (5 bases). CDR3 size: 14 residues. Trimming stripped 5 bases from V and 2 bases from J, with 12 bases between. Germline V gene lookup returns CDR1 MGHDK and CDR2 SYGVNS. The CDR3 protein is CASSLTEGNYGYTF. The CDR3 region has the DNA TGTGCCAGCAGTCTGACGGAGGGGAACTATGGCTACACCTTC.

The DNA of the CDR3 is TGTGCCAGCAGCTCGACAGGGTTGACAGATACGCAGTATTTT. Its protein is CASSSTGLTDTQYF. The chain uses TRBV7-9 and TRBJ2-3, with 7 nucleotides matching TRBD1. The V segment lost 4 bases and the J segment 3 bases; nucleotides outside the gene matches: 4. Germline V gene sequence: CDR1 SEHNR, CDR2 FQNEAQ (reference sequence). There are 14 residues in the CDR3.

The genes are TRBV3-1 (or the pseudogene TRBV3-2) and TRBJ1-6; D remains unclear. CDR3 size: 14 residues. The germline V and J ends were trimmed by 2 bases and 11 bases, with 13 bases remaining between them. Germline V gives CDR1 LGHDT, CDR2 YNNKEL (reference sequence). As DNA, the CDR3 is TGTGCCAGCAGCCAACAACCCATGAAGCCACCCCTCCACTTT. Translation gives CASSQQPMKPPLHF.

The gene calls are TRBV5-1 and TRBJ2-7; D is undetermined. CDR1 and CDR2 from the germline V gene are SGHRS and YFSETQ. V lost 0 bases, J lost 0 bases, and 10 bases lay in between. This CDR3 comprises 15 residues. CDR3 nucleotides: TGCGCCAGCAGCTTGGTCAGAACCAGCTCCTACGAGCAGTACTTC. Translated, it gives CASSLVRTSSYEQYF.

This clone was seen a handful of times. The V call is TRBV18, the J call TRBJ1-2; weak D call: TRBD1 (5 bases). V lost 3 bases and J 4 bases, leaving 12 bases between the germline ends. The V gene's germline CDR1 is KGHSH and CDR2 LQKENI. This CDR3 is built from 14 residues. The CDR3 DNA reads TGTGCCAGCTCACCGGGGGGTAACGGCTATGGCTACACCTTC. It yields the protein CASSPGGNGYGYTF.

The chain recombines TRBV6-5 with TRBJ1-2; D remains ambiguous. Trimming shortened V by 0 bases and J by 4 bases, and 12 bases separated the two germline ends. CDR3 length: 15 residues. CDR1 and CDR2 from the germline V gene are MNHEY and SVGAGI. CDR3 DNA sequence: TGTGCCAGCAGTTACTCGGCGGGGATCGGCTATGGCTACACCTTC. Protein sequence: CASSYSAGIGYGYTF.

The chain's CDR3 is CASSQDSGRRNNQPQHF. The DNA for the CDR3 is TGTGCCAGCAGCCAAGATTCAGGCAGAAGGAACAATCAGCCCCAGCATTTT. The genes are TRBV3-1 (or the pseudogene TRBV3-2) and TRBJ1-5; no clear D gene. The CDR3 totals 17 residues. V lost 0 bases, J lost 3 bases, and 15 bases lay in between. Germline V CDR1 and CDR2: LGHDT, YNNKEL (reference sequence).

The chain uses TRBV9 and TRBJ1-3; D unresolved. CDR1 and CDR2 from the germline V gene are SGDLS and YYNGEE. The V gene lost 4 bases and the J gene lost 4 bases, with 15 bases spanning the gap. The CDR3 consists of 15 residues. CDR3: CASSLTDPGGNTIYF. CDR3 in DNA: TGTGCCAGCAGCCTTACCGACCCGGGAGGAAACACCATATATTTT.

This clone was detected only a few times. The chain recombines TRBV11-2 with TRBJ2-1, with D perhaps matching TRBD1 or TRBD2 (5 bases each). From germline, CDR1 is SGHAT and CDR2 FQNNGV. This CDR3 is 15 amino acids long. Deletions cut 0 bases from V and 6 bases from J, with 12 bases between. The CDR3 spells CASSLDRGTGNEQFF. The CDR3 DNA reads TGTGCCAGCAGCTTAGATCGAGGGACGGGCAATGAGCAGTTCTTC.

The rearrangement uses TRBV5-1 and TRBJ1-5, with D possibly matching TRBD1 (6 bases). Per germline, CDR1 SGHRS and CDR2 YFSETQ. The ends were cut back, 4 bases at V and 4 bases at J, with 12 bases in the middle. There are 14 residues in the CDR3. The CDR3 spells CASSGGAPNQPQHF. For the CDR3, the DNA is TGCGCCAGCAGCGGGGGGGCCCCGAATCAGCCCCAGCATTTT.

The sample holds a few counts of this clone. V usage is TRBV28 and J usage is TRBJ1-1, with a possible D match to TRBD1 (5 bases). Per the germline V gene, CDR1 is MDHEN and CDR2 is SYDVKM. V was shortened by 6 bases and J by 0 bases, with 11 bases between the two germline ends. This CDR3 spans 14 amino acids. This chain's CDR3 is CASRPGGMNTEAFF. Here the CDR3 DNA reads TGTGCCAGCAGGCCGGGGGGAATGAACACTGAAGCTTTCTTT.

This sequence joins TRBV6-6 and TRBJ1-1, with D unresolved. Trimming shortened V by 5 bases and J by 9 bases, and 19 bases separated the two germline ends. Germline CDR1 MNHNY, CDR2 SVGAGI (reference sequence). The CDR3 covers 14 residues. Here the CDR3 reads CASSNPQNMRKAFF. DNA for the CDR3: TGTGCCAGCAGTAATCCCCAGAATATGAGGAAAGCTTTCTTT.

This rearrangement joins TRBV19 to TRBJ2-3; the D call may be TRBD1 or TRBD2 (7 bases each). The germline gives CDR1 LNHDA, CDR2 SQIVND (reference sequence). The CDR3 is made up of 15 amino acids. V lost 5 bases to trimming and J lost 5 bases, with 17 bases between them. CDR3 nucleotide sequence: TGTGCCAGTAGTCCCCAGGGGGGGGGCTTAGATACGCAGTATTTT. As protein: CASSPQGGGLDTQYF.

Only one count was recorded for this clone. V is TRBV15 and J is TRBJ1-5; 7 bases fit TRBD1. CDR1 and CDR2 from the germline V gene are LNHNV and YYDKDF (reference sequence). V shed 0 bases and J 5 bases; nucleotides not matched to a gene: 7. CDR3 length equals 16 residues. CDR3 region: CATSRDKQGWDQPQHF. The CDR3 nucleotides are TGTGCCACCAGCAGAGATAAACAGGGGTGGGATCAGCCCCAGCATTTT.